This TCR beta chain was sequenced in a study of vaccination effects on CD4 cells after COVID-19. General study results and limits: Pronounced clonal contraction occurred in clones induced by infection and by vaccine late after vaccination. Only a few convalescent patients and no early post-infection timepoints featured in the study. Common cold coronavirus cross-reactivity was shown by only 1 of 255 vaccine-induced clones in healthy vaccinees.

As regards this clone: What it binds is unknown.

Having been cultured for less than 12 days, the cells underwent CD4+ T cell isolation. Participants each got two BNT162b2 or mRNA-1273 vaccine doses. Previously uninfected by SARS-CoV-2, the vaccine recipients also showed negative nucleocapsid antibodies. V gave up 0 bases and J gave up 4 bases, with 4 bases separating them. The germline gives CDR1 SGHRS, CDR2 YFSETQ. The CDR3 spans 12 residues. The assay was immunoSEQ multiplex PCR, and TCRdb's table has in-frame clones only and misses some. This sample has about 47,000 clones, with about 70% found just once. The material was CD4+ T cells from PBMCs cultured without peptide, obtained after COVID-19 vaccination. The source is a human donor who received a COVID-19 vaccine. The J gene is TRBJ1-2, the V gene TRBV5-1; D is unresolved. The CDR3 DNA is TGCGCCAGCAGCTTGGACATCTATGGCTACACCTTC. Translation gives CASSLDIYGYTF. Full variable domain (outside the CDR3, taken from reference TRBV5-1 and TRBJ1-2): KAGVTQTPRYLIKTRGQQVTLSCSPISGHRSVSWYQQTPGQGLQFLFEYFSETQRNKGNFPGRFSGRQFSNSRSEMNVSTLELGDSALYLCASSLDIYGYTFGSGTRLTVV.